This T cell receptor beta chain appears in the sequencing data of a study of T cells expressing NK-cell markers. There are 12 residues in the CDR3. Germline values: CDR1 DFQATT, CDR2 SNEGSKA (reference sequence). TCRdb processed the 5' RACE reads again and assigns one entry to each CDR3 protein, with no DNA. The sample includes approximately 380,000 distinct CDR3 sequences. The chain couples TRBV20-1 to TRBJ2-5; TCRdb gives TRBD1 as the D gene, but with no DNA this cannot be confirmed. Sequenced material: blood T cells: a sorted CD56 or NKG2C T cell subset, CD4+ or CD8+ T cells, or bulk PBMC T cells (not recorded which). The receptor comes from a man aged 18 to 69 in good health. The CDR3: CSVQAGKETQYF.